The 14 T cell receptor beta chains presented below share a single source sample, sequenced in a study of blood T cell repertoires in COVID-19. Clones were sequenced by immunoSEQ multiplex PCR, and TCRdb holds only the in-frame ones, with some missing. Here the sample spans around 250,000 clones, about 87% being singletons. The sample was PBMCs or T cells enriched from blood (not recorded which). These receptors were obtained from a woman aged 45-60 years who had recovered from COVID-19.

The genes are TRBV27 and TRBJ2-3; possible D gene TRBD2, 6 bases. The CDR3 has 19 amino acids. V was clipped by 2 bases and J by 2 bases, with 23 bases between them. From germline, CDR1 is MNHEY and CDR2 SMNVEV (reference sequence). CDR3 loop: CASSLLSGSSGPFTDTQYF. The CDR3 bases are TGTGCCAGCAGTTTACTTAGCGGTTCATCGGGACCATTCACAGATACGCAGTATTTT.

This rearrangement joins TRBV28 to TRBJ1-4; 8 nucleotides agree with TRBD1. The CDR3 has 15 amino acids. The germline V gene has CDR1 MDHEN and CDR2 SYDVKM. V was clipped by 6 bases and J by 8 bases; unmatched bases: 11. The CDR3 region is CASRMTGESWEKLFF. CDR3 bases: TGTGCCAGCAGAATGACAGGGGAGTCTTGGGAAAAACTGTTTTTT.

The chain couples TRBV5-5 to TRBJ2-7; D is undetermined. CDR1 is SGHKS, CDR2 YYEKEE, per germline (reference sequence). The CDR3 is made up of 15 amino acids. V was trimmed by 2 bases and J by 0 bases, leaving 12 bases between them. CDR3 sequence (DNA): TGTGCCAGCAGCTTCGTCTCCTCTAGCTCCTACGAGCAGTACTTC. This encodes CASSFVSSSSYEQYF.

The genes are TRBV18 and TRBJ1-3, with D hard to call. CDR3 length: 15 amino acids. Trimming shortened V by 6 bases and J by 2 bases, and 14 bases separated the two germline ends. CDR1 and CDR2 from the germline V gene are KGHSH and LQKENI. The DNA of the CDR3 is TGTGCCAGCTCTCCTCGGGAGGGTGCTGGAAACACCATATATTTT. Translation gives CASSPREGAGNTIYF.

This chain joins TRBV7-2 and TRBJ1-2, with 7 bases that match TRBD1. The germline gives CDR1 SGHTA, CDR2 FQGNSA. V dropped 3 bases and J dropped 4; count of bases not matched to a gene: 5. The CDR3 is 14 residues long. The CDR3 loop is CASSLLTGPYGYTF. As DNA, the CDR3 is TGTGCCAGCAGCTTGTTGACAGGGCCCTATGGCTACACCTTC.

This rearrangement joins TRBV7-6 to TRBJ1-1; maybe TRBD1 (6 bases). Germline V gene data show CDR1 as SGHVS and CDR2 as FNYEAQ. The length of the CDR3 is 14 residues. V was pared by 1 base and J by 3 bases, with 9 bases between. DNA for the CDR3: TGTGCCAGCAGCTTAGGACACAGGGACACTGAAGCTTTCTTT. Amino acids: CASSLGHRDTEAFF.

This chain links TRBV18 with TRBJ2-1, with 7 nucleotides matching TRBD2. The CDR3 is 16 amino acids. V lost 3 bases and J lost 9; bases outside the gene matches: 14. From germline, CDR1 is KGHSH and CDR2 LQKENI. The DNA for the CDR3 is TGTGCCAGCTCACCCTCAAGCGGGGTTGTCTATGGTGAGCAGTTCTTC. Residues: CASSPSSGVVYGEQFF.

The J gene is TRBJ2-7, the V gene TRBV11-2; weak D call: TRBD2 (6 bases). The ends were cut back, 4 bases at V and 2 bases at J, with 18 bases in the middle. Germline lookup yields CDR1 SGHAT and CDR2 FQNNGV. The CDR3 spans 16 residues. CDR3 sequence: CASSSIPRGFTYEQYF. CDR3 sequence (DNA): TGTGCCAGCAGCTCGATCCCCCGGGGGTTTACCTACGAGCAGTACTTC. Based on the CDR3 plus reference TRBV11-2 and TRBJ2-7, the full variable domain is EAGVAQSPRYKIIEKRQSVAFWCNPISGHATLYWYQQILGQGPKLLIQFQNNGVVDDSQLPKDRFSAERLKGVDSTLKIQPAKLEDSAVYLCASSSIPRGFTYEQYFGPGTRLTVT.

This clone was picked up one time. This same CDR3 is encoded by further DNA sequences in the sample. This rearrangement joins TRBV11-2 to TRBJ2-7; D remains ambiguous. The CDR3 spans 12 residues. Germline loops: CDR1 SGHAT, CDR2 FQNNGV. V was pared by 2 bases and J by 4 bases, with 6 bases between. CDR3 residues: CASSLRVYEQYF. The CDR3 region has the DNA TGTGCCAGCAGCTTACGGGTTTACGAGCAGTACTTC.

The table lists this clone with a count of one. The CDR3 DNA sequence: TGTGCCAGCAGCTTGTCCGGAGTGGAAAGGGAAAAACTGTTTTTT. Residues: CASSLSGVEREKLFF. The gene calls are TRBV5-5 and TRBJ1-4; no firm D call. V was cut by 1 base and J by 8 bases, with 15 bases left in between. The CDR3 consists of 15 residues. Germline values: CDR1 SGHKS, CDR2 YYEKEE (reference sequence). Drawing the rest from reference TRBV5-5 and TRBJ1-4, the complete variable domain is DAGVTQSPTHLIKTRGQQVTLRCSPISGHKSVSWYQQVLGQGPQFIFQYYEKEERGRGNFPDRFSARQFPNYSSELNVNALLLGDSALYLCASSLSGVEREKLFFGSGTQLSVL.

The genes are TRBV11-2 and TRBJ2-3; TRBD2 matches at 9 bases. Unmatched junction bases numbered 11, after V lost 1 base and J lost 6 bases. The CDR3 runs 17 residues. CDR1 SGHAT and CDR2 FQNNGV come from the germline V gene. The CDR3 region is CASSLGSGGRVIDTQYF. As DNA, the CDR3 is TGTGCCAGCAGCTTAGGCTCCGGCGGGAGGGTGATTGATACGCAGTATTTT. Combining the CDR3 with reference TRBV11-2 and TRBJ2-3 gives the whole variable domain EAGVAQSPRYKIIEKRQSVAFWCNPISGHATLYWYQQILGQGPKLLIQFQNNGVVDDSQLPKDRFSAERLKGVDSTLKIQPAKLEDSAVYLCASSLGSGGRVIDTQYFGPGTRLTVL.

The table lists this clone with a few counts. The rearrangement links TRBV11-2 to TRBJ2-3; 7 bases are a match to TRBD2. The CDR3 has 15 amino acids. Per the germline V gene, CDR1 is SGHAT and CDR2 is FQNNGV. Trimming removed 1 base from V and 3 bases from J; junction bases left unmatched: 4. CDR3 nucleotides: TGTGCCAGCAGCTTAGCATCCGGGAGGACAGATACGCAGTATTTT. Amino acid sequence: CASSLASGRTDTQYF.

This clone showed up just once. The chain uses TRBV2 and TRBJ2-7; possible D gene TRBD1, 5 bases. The germline gives CDR1 SNHLY, CDR2 FYNNEI. This CDR3 spans 13 amino acids. The V gene lost 8 bases and the J gene lost 3 bases, with 14 bases spanning the gap. The CDR3 is CASSLGRDYEQYF. The CDR3, as DNA: TGTGCCAGCTCCCTAGGCAGGGACTACGAGCAGTACTTC.

The genes are TRBV19 and TRBJ2-5, with 16 bases matching TRBD2. V gave up 5 bases and J gave up 0 bases; unmatched junction bases: 6. The CDR3 covers 18 residues. CDR1 and CDR2 (germline): LNHDA, SQIVND (reference sequence). The CDR3, as DNA: TGTGCCAGTAGTCCCCGGGGACTAGCGGGAGGGAACCAAGAGACCCAGTACTTC. Amino acids: CASSPRGLAGGNQETQYF.